This is a list of T cell receptor beta chains from one sample in a study of control samples from healthy donors and cancer patients. Libraries were prepared by immunoSEQ multiplex PCR; TCRdb keeps only in-frame clonotypes and omits some of them. The repertoire holds more than 100,000 clones, with roughly 89% as singletons. The sequencing input was PBMCs. Every receptor here comes from a man between 60 and 75 years old with lung cancer. CDR3s include the opening cysteine and the closing phenylalanine or tryptophan. The order of the fields is J gene, D gene, V gene, clone size, CDR3 DNA, CDR3 protein. The D gene is left open where the match is weak. Some rows mark clone size as missing; the rest say once, few, many or name a class of expanded clone.

j_call: TRBJ2-7; d_call: .; v_call: TRBV4-1; clone_size: .; cdr3_nt: TGCGCCAGCAGCCCCCGAGGGGCTAGCTATTCCTACGAGCAGTACTTC; cdr3_aa: CASSPRGASYSYEQYF
j_call: TRBJ1-5; d_call: .; v_call: TRBV2; clone_size: .; cdr3_nt: TGTGCCAGCAGTAAGGAGGGGAATCAGCCCCAGCATTTT; cdr3_aa: CASSKEGNQPQHF
j_call: TRBJ2-5; d_call: .; v_call: TRBV27; clone_size: .; cdr3_nt: TGTGCCAGCGGGGCCGGGACGGGAAATTCTGGGGCGACCCAGTACTTC; cdr3_aa: CASGAGTGNSGATQYF
j_call: TRBJ2-3; d_call: TRBD2; v_call: TRBV24-1; clone_size: .; cdr3_nt: TGTGCCACCAGTCCCTCTGGGCTAGCGGGGGGGGAAACAGATACGCAGTATTTT; cdr3_aa: CATSPSGLAGGETDTQYF
j_call: TRBJ2-5; d_call: TRBD2; v_call: TRBV29-1; clone_size: .; cdr3_nt: TGCAGCGTTGAAGGGCTAGCGGGCAAAGAGACCCAGTACTTC; cdr3_aa: CSVEGLAGKETQYF
j_call: TRBJ2-5; d_call: TRBD2; v_call: TRBV7-9; clone_size: .; cdr3_nt: TGTGCCAGCAGCGGGGAGCGGGGGGGCTCCCAAGAGACCCAGTACTTC; cdr3_aa: CASSGERGGSQETQYF
j_call: TRBJ2-5; d_call: TRBD2; v_call: TRBV9; clone_size: once; cdr3_nt: TGTGCCAGCAGCGTAGCTTACGGGGGGGGCTTGGCTCGAGAGACCCAGTACTTC; cdr3_aa: CASSVAYGGGLARETQYF
j_call: TRBJ2-3; d_call: .; v_call: TRBV10-1; clone_size: .; cdr3_nt: TGCGCCAGCAACAAGGACCGGATAGCTGGAGATACGCAGTATTTT; cdr3_aa: CASNKDRIAGDTQYF
j_call: TRBJ1-3; d_call: TRBD1; v_call: TRBV7-9; clone_size: .; cdr3_nt: TGTGCCAGCAGCTTAGATTACAGGGGCTCTGGAAACACCATATATTTT; cdr3_aa: CASSLDYRGSGNTIYF
j_call: TRBJ2-1; d_call: TRBD1; v_call: TRBV7-9; clone_size: .; cdr3_nt: TGTGCCAGCAGCACGTGGAGACAGGGCCCCTACAATGAGCAGTTCTTC; cdr3_aa: CASSTWRQGPYNEQFF
j_call: TRBJ1-2; d_call: .; v_call: TRBV7-9; clone_size: .; cdr3_nt: TGTGCCAGCAGTCCGGTCGTCGGCTACACCTTC; cdr3_aa: CASSPVVGYTF
j_call: TRBJ2-5; d_call: TRBD1; v_call: TRBV6-5; clone_size: .; cdr3_nt: TGTGCCAGCACCAAAGGGTTGACAGGGCAAGAGACCCAGTACTTC; cdr3_aa: CASTKGLTGQETQYF
j_call: TRBJ2-1; d_call: TRBD2; v_call: TRBV10-2; clone_size: .; cdr3_nt: TGCGCCAGCAAACCTAGCGGGGGGGTCGTTGAGCAGTTCTTC; cdr3_aa: CASKPSGGVVEQFF
j_call: TRBJ1-1; d_call: TRBD1; v_call: TRBV5-6; clone_size: .; cdr3_nt: TGTGCCAGCAGCTTTACAGGGGGCACTGAAGCTTTCTTT; cdr3_aa: CASSFTGGTEAFF
j_call: TRBJ2-5; d_call: .; v_call: TRBV30; clone_size: .; cdr3_nt: TGTGCCTGGAGTGCCCAGGGGGGGTTTTTCAGTTTGTACTTC; cdr3_aa: CAWSAQGGFFSLYF
j_call: TRBJ2-5; d_call: TRBD2; v_call: TRBV9; clone_size: .; cdr3_nt: TGTGCCAGCAGCGTAGGTTCTAGCGGGGCGTGGCAAGAGACCCAGTACTTC; cdr3_aa: CASSVGSSGAWQETQYF
j_call: TRBJ2-5; d_call: .; v_call: TRBV7-3; clone_size: once; cdr3_nt: TGTGCCAGCAGCTTAGCACTAGCTAGGGGAGAGACCCAGTACTTC; cdr3_aa: CASSLALARGETQYF
j_call: TRBJ1-2; d_call: .; v_call: TRBV6-5; clone_size: .; cdr3_nt: TGTGCCAGCAGTCGTACCGGGACCGATTATGGCTACACCTTC; cdr3_aa: CASSRTGTDYGYTF
j_call: TRBJ1-1; d_call: .; v_call: TRBV6-6; clone_size: .; cdr3_nt: TGTGCCAGCACTCACGGGAGGCAGTTGAACACTGAAGCTTTCTTT; cdr3_aa: CASTHGRQLNTEAFF
j_call: TRBJ1-2; d_call: .; v_call: TRBV3-1/TRBV3-2; clone_size: .; cdr3_nt: TGTGCCAGTCGTAAGGGGTTGGGTACTGGCTACACCTTC; cdr3_aa: CASRKGLGTGYTF
j_call: TRBJ2-4; d_call: TRBD1; v_call: TRBV5-6; clone_size: .; cdr3_nt: TGTGCCAGCAGCTTGGGAGGGACAGGGTTTTACTTC; cdr3_aa: CASSLGGTGFYF
j_call: TRBJ2-3; d_call: .; v_call: TRBV24-1; clone_size: .; cdr3_nt: TGTGCCACCAGTGATTCGAGAATCACAGATACGCAGTATTTT; cdr3_aa: CATSDSRITDTQYF
j_call: TRBJ1-2; d_call: TRBD1; v_call: TRBV29-1; clone_size: .; cdr3_nt: TGCAGCGCCTGGACAGGGGAAGCCTATGGCTACACCTTC; cdr3_aa: CSAWTGEAYGYTF
j_call: TRBJ1-5; d_call: .; v_call: TRBV30; clone_size: .; cdr3_nt: TGTGCCTGGAGCGACGGACAGCCCAATCAGCCCCAGCATTTT; cdr3_aa: CAWSDGQPNQPQHF
j_call: TRBJ2-5; d_call: .; v_call: TRBV18; clone_size: .; cdr3_nt: TGTGCCAGCTCACCACCCACAGCTCAAGAGACCCAGTACTTC; cdr3_aa: CASSPPTAQETQYF
j_call: TRBJ2-1; d_call: .; v_call: TRBV4-1; clone_size: .; cdr3_nt: TGCGCCAGCAGGGCCGGGACTTCCTACAATGAGCAGTTCTTC; cdr3_aa: CASRAGTSYNEQFF
j_call: TRBJ2-3; d_call: .; v_call: TRBV3-1/TRBV3-2; clone_size: .; cdr3_nt: TGTGCCAGCAGCCCAACGGGAGATACGCAGTATTTT; cdr3_aa: CASSPTGDTQYF
j_call: TRBJ2-5; d_call: .; v_call: TRBV5-1; clone_size: .; cdr3_nt: TGCGCCAGCAGCTTGATGGGGGGGCAGACTCAAGAGACCCAGTACTTC; cdr3_aa: CASSLMGGQTQETQYF
j_call: TRBJ2-3; d_call: .; v_call: TRBV27; clone_size: .; cdr3_nt: TGTGCCAGCAGTTTTGCTACTCGGACAGACGGAGCAGATACGCAGTATTTT; cdr3_aa: CASSFATRTDGADTQYF
j_call: TRBJ2-2; d_call: .; v_call: TRBV5-1; clone_size: .; cdr3_nt: TGCGCCAGCAGCTTGGGGAACACCGGGGAGCTGTTTTTT; cdr3_aa: CASSLGNTGELFF
j_call: TRBJ2-6; d_call: .; v_call: TRBV14; clone_size: .; cdr3_nt: TGTGCCAGCAGCCCCCTAGCCTCTGGGGCCAACGTCCTGACTTTC; cdr3_aa: CASSPLASGANVLTF
j_call: TRBJ1-1; d_call: .; v_call: TRBV6-5; clone_size: .; cdr3_nt: TGTGCCAGCAGTTATAATGCGGGGACTGAAGCTTTCTTT; cdr3_aa: CASSYNAGTEAFF
j_call: TRBJ1-1; d_call: .; v_call: TRBV4-1; clone_size: .; cdr3_nt: TGCGCCAGCAGCCCCTCAGAGGGGTACATGAACACTGAAGCTTTCTTT; cdr3_aa: CASSPSEGYMNTEAFF
j_call: TRBJ2-7; d_call: .; v_call: TRBV5-6; clone_size: .; cdr3_nt: TGTGCCAGCAGGTTGACGGTTACCTACGAGCAGTACTTC; cdr3_aa: CASRLTVTYEQYF
j_call: TRBJ1-1; d_call: .; v_call: TRBV18; clone_size: once; cdr3_nt: TGTGCCAGCTCACCGGACAACCTGAACACTGAAGCTTTCTTT; cdr3_aa: CASSPDNLNTEAFF
j_call: TRBJ1-2; d_call: .; v_call: TRBV2; clone_size: .; cdr3_nt: TGTGCCAGCAGTGAAAAAGCGGAGTTTTATGGCTACACCTTC; cdr3_aa: CASSEKAEFYGYTF
j_call: TRBJ2-2; d_call: TRBD1; v_call: TRBV9; clone_size: many; cdr3_nt: TGTGCCAGCAGCGCCCGGACAGGGGGCGGTCAAACCGGGGAGCTGTTTTTT; cdr3_aa: CASSARTGGGQTGELFF
j_call: TRBJ2-3; d_call: TRBD1; v_call: TRBV7-9; clone_size: .; cdr3_nt: TGTGCCAGCAGCCCACAGGGGGCTGCTACAGATACGCAGTATTTT; cdr3_aa: CASSPQGAATDTQYF
j_call: TRBJ2-3; d_call: TRBD1; v_call: TRBV4-1; clone_size: once; cdr3_nt: TGCGCCAGCAGCCCCGGGACGCAGGGGGCCCGCACAGATACGCAGTATTTT; cdr3_aa: CASSPGTQGARTDTQYF
j_call: TRBJ2-4; d_call: .; v_call: TRBV7-9; clone_size: .; cdr3_nt: TGTGCCAGCAGCCCACTTGAGACCCTAGCCCGGGAGGCCAAAAACATTCAGTACTTC; cdr3_aa: CASSPLETLAREAKNIQYF
j_call: TRBJ2-1; d_call: TRBD2; v_call: TRBV7-2; clone_size: .; cdr3_nt: TGTGCCAGCAGTCAGGGACTAGCGGGGTTAGAATCCTACAATGAGCAGTTCTTC; cdr3_aa: CASSQGLAGLESYNEQFF
j_call: TRBJ1-6; d_call: TRBD1; v_call: TRBV19; clone_size: .; cdr3_nt: TGTGCCAGTAGCTACGGGCCTATGACAGGGGGTAATTCACCCCTCCACTTT; cdr3_aa: CASSYGPMTGGNSPLHF
j_call: TRBJ1-3; d_call: .; v_call: TRBV24-1; clone_size: .; cdr3_nt: TGTGCCACCAGTGACCCAGGGAGTGATGGAAACACCATATATTTT; cdr3_aa: CATSDPGSDGNTIYF
j_call: TRBJ1-2; d_call: TRBD1; v_call: TRBV11-1; clone_size: .; cdr3_nt: TGTGCCAGCAGCAAAGGGACAGGGATAAACGATGGCTACACCTTC; cdr3_aa: CASSKGTGINDGYTF
j_call: TRBJ1-6; d_call: .; v_call: TRBV5-1; clone_size: once; cdr3_nt: TGCGCCAGCAGCTTGGATAGAGGACAGTCTCGTAATTCACCCCTCCACTTT; cdr3_aa: CASSLDRGQSRNSPLHF
j_call: TRBJ1-3; d_call: .; v_call: TRBV7-9; clone_size: .; cdr3_nt: TGTGCCAGCACCTTTTCCATCACCGGGACGCGACCCCTCTCTGGAAACACCATATATTTT; cdr3_aa: CASTFSITGTRPLSGNTIYF
j_call: TRBJ2-3; d_call: .; v_call: TRBV7-3; clone_size: .; cdr3_nt: TGTGCCAGCAGCTTAACCTCCCAGGATACGCAGTATTTT; cdr3_aa: CASSLTSQDTQYF
j_call: TRBJ1-1; d_call: .; v_call: TRBV7-9; clone_size: .; cdr3_nt: TGTGCCAGCAGCGAGGGGTTCACTGAAGCTTTCTTT; cdr3_aa: CASSEGFTEAFF
j_call: TRBJ1-2; d_call: TRBD1; v_call: TRBV7-9; clone_size: .; cdr3_nt: TGTGCCAGCAGCTCACAGACAGGGGGACCATATGGCTACACCTTC; cdr3_aa: CASSSQTGGPYGYTF
j_call: TRBJ2-2; d_call: .; v_call: TRBV24-1; clone_size: .; cdr3_nt: TGTGCCACCAGTGATTCCGGGACACAAAACACCGGGGAGCTGTTTTTT; cdr3_aa: CATSDSGTQNTGELFF
j_call: TRBJ2-5; d_call: .; v_call: TRBV2; clone_size: .; cdr3_nt: TGTGCCAGCACCACCATGGTACCGGGAGAGACCCAGTACTTC; cdr3_aa: CASTTMVPGETQYF
j_call: TRBJ2-5; d_call: TRBD1; v_call: TRBV24-1; clone_size: .; cdr3_nt: TGTGCCACCAGTGACCCTGGACAGGGTGCCAAGACCCAGTACTTC; cdr3_aa: CATSDPGQGAKTQYF
j_call: TRBJ2-3; d_call: .; v_call: TRBV7-9; clone_size: .; cdr3_nt: TGTGCCAGCAGCCCCTCGGACAGTTCAGATACGCAGTATTTT; cdr3_aa: CASSPSDSSDTQYF
j_call: TRBJ2-5; d_call: .; v_call: TRBV12-3/TRBV12-4; clone_size: .; cdr3_nt: TGTGCCAGCAGTTTGCAAGAGACCCAGTACTTC; cdr3_aa: CASSLQETQYF
j_call: TRBJ2-5; d_call: .; v_call: TRBV7-3; clone_size: once; cdr3_nt: TGTGCCAGCAGCCAGGACAGTCAAGAGACCCAGTACTTC; cdr3_aa: CASSQDSQETQYF